Shown below are 10 T cell receptor beta chains from a single sample sequenced in a study of blood T cell repertoires in COVID-19. The assay was immunoSEQ multiplex PCR, and TCRdb's table has in-frame clones only and misses some. In the table there are about 280,000 clones, roughly nine tenths of which are singletons. The material sequenced was peripheral blood. The source of these receptors is a man between 45 and 60 years old with acute or convalescent COVID-19.

For this clone: Additional DNA sequences in this sample encode the identical CDR3. V and J are TRBV19 and TRBJ1-2; D perhaps matches TRBD1 (6 bases). CDR3 length equals 12 residues. Germline values: CDR1 LNHDA, CDR2 SQIVND (reference sequence). The germline V and J ends were trimmed by 5 bases and 4 bases, with 8 bases remaining between them. Here the CDR3 DNA reads TGTGCCAGTAGTCTACAGGGCTATGGCTACACCTTC. Protein product: CASSLQGYGYTF. Variable domain in full (rest from reference TRBV19 and TRBJ1-2): DGGITQSPKYLFRKEGQNVTLSCEQNLNHDAMYWYRQDPGQGLRLIYYSQIVNDFQKGDIAEGYSVSREKKESFPLTVTSAQKNPTAFYLCASSLQGYGYTFGSGTRLTVV.

This chain connects TRBV5-1 to TRBJ2-7; 9 bases line up with TRBD2. Germline values: CDR1 SGHRS, CDR2 YFSETQ. The CDR3 spans 17 residues. J lost 5 bases, V lost 4 bases, and 16 bases had no gene match. The DNA of the CDR3 is TGCGCCAGCAGCGCATTAATTCGAGCGGGGGGAATCAACGAGCAGTACTTC. This codes for CASSALIRAGGINEQYF.

The chain employs TRBV29-1 and TRBJ1-5, with a possible D match to TRBD1 (6 bases). Germline lookup yields CDR1 SQVTM and CDR2 ANQGSEA. CDR3 length: 17 amino acids. V lost 8 bases and J lost 2, with 25 bases in between. The DNA for the CDR3 is TGCAGCCCGAGGGGGAAGGGTGTAAGGTTATGCAATCAGCCCCAGCATTTT. Translated, it gives CSPRGKGVRLCNQPQHF.

This clone showed up just once. The chain is built from TRBV29-1 and TRBJ2-1; 9 bases are a match to TRBD2. V shed 0 bases, J shed 4 bases, and the junction held 1 base outside the gene matches. CDR3 length: 14 residues. CDR1 is SQVTM, CDR2 ANQGSEA, per germline. CDR3 in amino acids: CSVEEAGGYNEQFF. Here the CDR3 DNA reads TGCAGCGTTGAAGAAGCGGGGGGTTACAATGAGCAGTTCTTC.

The rearrangement joins TRBV2 to TRBJ2-1, with 9 positions matching TRBD1. This CDR3 is 16 amino acids long. Germline CDR1 and CDR2: SNHLY and FYNNEI. V lost 9 bases, J lost 7 bases, and 16 bases stayed unmatched. CDR3 residues: CASPGQGGPYKNEQFF. The CDR3 nucleotides read TGTGCCAGTCCGGGACAGGGAGGACCTTACAAGAATGAGCAGTTCTTC. Together with reference TRBV2 and TRBJ2-1, the CDR3 gives the full variable domain: EPEVTQTPSHQVTQMGQEVILRCVPISNHLYFYWYRQILGQKVEFLVSFYNNEISEKSEIFDDQFSVERPDGSNFTLKIRSTKLEDSAMYFCASPGQGGPYKNEQFFGPGTRLTVL.

The chain recombines TRBV7-9 with TRBJ1-5; D gene uncertain. From germline, CDR1 is SEHNR and CDR2 FQNEAQ (reference sequence). This CDR3 region has 13 residues. Trimming left V 2 bases short and J 9 bases short, with 11 bases between. In DNA, the CDR3 is TGTGCCAGCAGCTTACCCTCTGAGGGGCCCCAGCATTTT. This encodes CASSLPSEGPQHF.

The V and J genes are TRBV7-9 and TRBJ1-3, with a possible D match to TRBD1 (6 bases). CDR3 length equals 15 residues. Germline V gene lookup returns CDR1 SEHNR and CDR2 FQNEAQ (reference sequence). Deletions cut 4 bases from V and 4 bases from J, with 14 bases between. The CDR3 here is CASSSGQLLGNTIYF. The CDR3 DNA sequence: TGTGCCAGCAGCTCCGGACAGCTCCTCGGAAACACCATATATTTT.

The chain employs TRBV5-4 and TRBJ2-1; D perhaps matches TRBD2 (7 bases). This CDR3 spans 14 amino acids. Trimming took off 4 bases at V and 9 bases at J, with 17 bases between the two ends. Germline V gene data show CDR1 as SGHNT and CDR2 as YYREEE (reference sequence). The CDR3 DNA reads as TGTGCCAGCAGCCCCGGGGGGCCCTCCCCTGAGCAGTTCTTC. This translates into CASSPGGPSPEQFF.

The CDR3: CASSPAGQTPNYGYTF. The CDR3 nucleotides read TGTGCCAGCTCACCCGCAGGTCAGACGCCTAACTATGGCTACACCTTC. This chain links TRBV18 with TRBJ1-2; D not resolved. Deletions cut 3 bases from V and 0 bases from J, with 14 bases between. Looked up from germline, CDR1 is KGHSH and CDR2 is LQKENI. CDR3 length equals 16 residues.

This clone was counted a few times. The V gene is TRBV11-2, the J gene TRBJ2-5, with TRBD2 matching over 9 bases. J lost 3 bases, V lost 5 bases, and 4 bases had no gene match. CDR1 and CDR2 from the germline V gene are SGHAT and FQNNGV. This CDR3 region has 14 residues. The CDR3 sequence is CASSHLAGKETQYF. The DNA for the CDR3 is TGTGCCAGCAGCCATCTAGCGGGGAAAGAGACCCAGTACTTC.